A single sample is the source of the 3 T cell receptor beta chains below, sequenced in a study of spatial heterogeneity in lung cancer. As for time point: sample taken at primary tumor resection. Using its own MiXCR run on the 5' RACE reads, TCRdb lists one record per CDR3 protein. There are approximately 20,000 distinct CDR3 sequences in the sample; approximately 4.2% occur only once, and about 7.7% lies in the top ten. The input for sequencing was PBMCs, taken at surgery. The receptors stem from a male donor with early-stage non-small cell lung cancer.

This clonotype has a count of ten or more. CDR3: CSVEGYYGYTF. The DNA for the CDR3 is TGCAGCGTTGAAGGATACTATGGCTACACCTTC. The chain has TRBV29-1 and TRBJ1-2, with D unresolved. The CDR3 has 11 residues. Trimming pared 1 base from V and 3 bases from J, leaving 3 bases between. In germline, CDR1 is SQVTM, CDR2 ANQGSEA. The complete variable domain, with remaining parts taken from reference TRBV29-1 and TRBJ1-2, reads SAVISQKPSRDICQRGTSLTIQCQVDSQVTMMFWYRQQPGQSLTLIATANQGSEATYESGFVIDKFPISRPNLTFSTLTVSNMSPEDSSIYLCSVEGYYGYTFGSGTRLTVV.

This clonotype appeared many times. CDR3 residues: CASSLRFTDTQYF. The DNA of the CDR3 is TGTGCCAGCAGCTTACGGTTCACAGATACGCAGTATTTT. The gene calls are TRBV13 and TRBJ2-3; unclear D gene. V dropped 2 bases and J dropped 2 bases, with 5 bases sitting between them. The CDR3 covers 13 residues. Germline V gives CDR1 PRHDT, CDR2 FYEKMQ (reference sequence).

This clonotype was seen at least ten times. The V gene is TRBV20-1, the J gene TRBJ1-5; possible D gene TRBD1, 5 bases. Per the germline V gene, CDR1 is DFQATT and CDR2 is SNEGSKA (reference sequence). The CDR3 length is 17 residues. Trimming took off 5 bases at V and 0 bases at J, with 20 bases between the two ends. The CDR3, as DNA: TGCAGTGCTTTTCGACAGACTATCCAATATAGCAATCAGCCCCAGCATTTT. This gives the protein CSAFRQTIQYSNQPQHF.